The T cell receptor beta chain under discussion was sequenced for a study of OX40 agonist ivuxolimab in advanced cancers. Study overall: Checkpoint inhibitors had been given previously to 40% of patients. General observations from the study: Antigen targets of the expanded peripheral T cells went undetermined. The study found that CD8+ T cells averaged more expanded clones than CD4+.

Comment on this clone: Its antigen is as yet unknown.

Some clones are missing from TCRdb's copy, which holds only in-frame ones; the method was immunoSEQ multiplex PCR. The data contain some 80,000 clones, around 94% of them singletons. The TCR sequence derives from an adult with an advanced solid tumor such as melanoma, head and neck, liver or kidney cancer. The sample consisted of CD4+ or CD8+ T cells sorted from blood, taken in a trial of the OX40 agonist ivuxolimab.

The CDR3, as DNA: TGTGCCAGCAGCCCGCCCATGACTGACTACGAGCAGTACTTC. Translated: CASSPPMTDYEQYF. The chain has TRBV7-9 and TRBJ2-7; D is unclear. Per germline, CDR1 SEHNR and CDR2 FQNEAQ (reference sequence). The V gene lost 5 bases and the J gene lost 3 bases, with 14 bases spanning the gap. The CDR3 loop spans 14 amino acids.